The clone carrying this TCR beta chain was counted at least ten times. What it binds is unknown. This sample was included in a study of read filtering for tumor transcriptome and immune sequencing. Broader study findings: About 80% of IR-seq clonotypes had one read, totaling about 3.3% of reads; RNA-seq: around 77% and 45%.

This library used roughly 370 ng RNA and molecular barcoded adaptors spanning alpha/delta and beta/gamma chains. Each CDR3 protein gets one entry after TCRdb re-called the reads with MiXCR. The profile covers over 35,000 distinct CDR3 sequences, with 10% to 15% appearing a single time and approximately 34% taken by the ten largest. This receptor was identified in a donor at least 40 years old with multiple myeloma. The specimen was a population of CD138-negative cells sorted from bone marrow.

Here the CDR3 reads CASSSGRSTEAFF. DNA of the CDR3: TGTGCCAGCAGCTCGGGACGAAGCACTGAAGCTTTCTTT. The chain joins TRBV5-4 to TRBJ1-1, with a weak D call TRBD1 (5 bases). This CDR3 has 13 residues. Between the trimmed V and J ends, which lost 3 bases and 4 bases, there was a span of 10 bases. In germline, CDR1 is SGHNT, CDR2 YYREEE (reference sequence).